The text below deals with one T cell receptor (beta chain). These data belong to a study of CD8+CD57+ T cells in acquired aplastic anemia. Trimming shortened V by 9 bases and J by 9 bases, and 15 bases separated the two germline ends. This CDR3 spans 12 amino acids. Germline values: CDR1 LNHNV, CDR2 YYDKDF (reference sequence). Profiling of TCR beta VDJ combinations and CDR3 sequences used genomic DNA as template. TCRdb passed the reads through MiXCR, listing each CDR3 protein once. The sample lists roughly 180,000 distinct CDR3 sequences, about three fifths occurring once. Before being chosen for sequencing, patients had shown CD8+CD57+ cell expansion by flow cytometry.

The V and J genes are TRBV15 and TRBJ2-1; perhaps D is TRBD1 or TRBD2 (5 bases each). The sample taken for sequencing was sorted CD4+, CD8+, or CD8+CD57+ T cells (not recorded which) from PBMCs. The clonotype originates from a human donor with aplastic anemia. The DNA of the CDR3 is TGTGCCACTAGACTGTCAGGGAGTGAGCAGTTCTTC. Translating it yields CATRLSGSEQFF.